A single sample is the source of the 22 T cell receptor beta chains below, sequenced in a study of identical twins (dated by TCRdb to 2015 to 2016). Library preparation was by 5' RACE. Sequencing instrument: Illumina HiSeq 2000. TCRdb took the public reads, trimmed them with fastp at Q25, ran MiXCR for clone calling and kept in-frame beta chains. When rows share a CDR3 protein, they turn into one entry using the most common DNA and genes. The sample contains 250,000 to 300,000 distinct CDR3 sequences, about 8% of them found a single time. The ten largest clones capture approximately 3% of the sample. In addition, the sample was reused for a study of yellow fever vaccine responses in identical twins.

Sequenced input: CD8+ T cells sorted from blood. The receptors come from a woman under 30 in good health.

This clonotype was recorded at least ten times. The V call is TRBV29-1, the J call TRBJ1-1; 7 positions match TRBD1. Per germline, CDR1 SQVTM and CDR2 ANQGSEA. CDR3 size: 12 residues. V gave up 3 bases and J gave up 8 bases; unmatched junction bases: 6. The CDR3 loop reads CSVEIQGTEAFF. The CDR3 nucleotides are TGCAGCGTTGAGATACAGGGGACCGAAGCTTTCTTT. Using reference TRBV29-1 and TRBJ1-1 for the parts outside the CDR3, the full variable domain is SAVISQKPSRDICQRGTSLTIQCQVDSQVTMMFWYRQQPGQSLTLIATANQGSEATYESGFVIDKFPISRPNLTFSTLTVSNMSPEDSSIYLCSVEIQGTEAFFGQGTRLTVV.

Many counts were recorded for this clonotype. This chain links TRBV6-2 or TRBV6-3 with TRBJ2-1; the match to TRBD2 covers 7 bases. Germline CDR1 is MNHEY and CDR2 is SVGEGT. The CDR3 has 13 amino acids. After removal of 5 bases from V and 5 bases from J, the junction contained 3 bases not matched to a gene. The CDR3 sequence: CASSPAGHNEQFF. Written as DNA, the CDR3 is TGTGCCAGCAGTCCAGCGGGACACAATGAGCAGTTCTTC.

This clonotype was seen at least ten times. CDR3 bases: TGCGCCAGCAGCCTAAACTTCGGGACAGCTTACCGAAACACCATATATTTT. Protein sequence: CASSLNFGTAYRNTIYF. This rearrangement joins TRBV5-1 to TRBJ1-3; 7 bases fit TRBD1. V lost 4 bases and J lost 5; bases outside the gene matches: 15. This CDR3 spans 17 amino acids. Germline loops: CDR1 SGHRS, CDR2 YFSETQ.

At least ten counts were recorded for this clonotype. The genes are TRBV7-6 and TRBJ2-1; TRBD2 might be the D (7 bases). The CDR3 spans 14 residues. Trimming pared 1 base from V and 7 bases from J, leaving 11 bases between. Germline V gene lookup returns CDR1 SGHVS and CDR2 FNYEAQ. For the CDR3, the DNA is TGTGCCAGCAGCTTAGAGGGGGGGCCTAATGAGCAGTTCTTC. It specifies CASSLEGGPNEQFF.

This clonotype was seen ten or more times. The chain couples TRBV4-3 to TRBJ2-2; no clear D gene. The CDR3 spans 13 residues. With 0 bases removed from V and 10 bases from J, the gap between germline ends came to 9 bases. Germline CDR1 and CDR2: LGHNA and YSLEER. CDR3 sequence reads: CASSQDPLAELFF. CDR3 bases: TGCGCCAGCAGCCAAGATCCGCTTGCGGAGCTGTTTTTT.

This clonotype was counted only a few times. The CDR3 DNA is TGCAGTGCTAGTCGGAGCGGGAGGGCCGTCTACGAGCAGTACTTC. This encodes CSASRSGRAVYEQYF. The chain recombines TRBV20-1 with TRBJ2-7; 10 bases line up with TRBD2. CDR3 length: 15 residues. Germline V lookup: CDR1 DFQATT, CDR2 SNEGSKA (reference sequence). Trimming took 3 bases from V and 3 from J; bases not matched to a gene: 8.

The chain combines TRBV7-9 with TRBJ2-1, with 10 bases that match TRBD2. The CDR3 is made up of 15 amino acids. With 4 bases clipped from V and 1 base from J, the junction kept 1 base outside the gene matches. Germline CDR1 SEHNR, CDR2 FQNEAQ (reference sequence). This CDR3 is CASSSSGGSYNEQFF. CDR3 nucleotides: TGTGCCAGCAGCTCTAGCGGGGGTTCCTACAATGAGCAGTTCTTC.

This clonotype occurred many times. The chain recombines TRBV3-1 with TRBJ2-7; D is uncertain. Looked up from germline, CDR1 is LGHDT and CDR2 is YNNKEL (reference sequence). Trimming shortened V by 5 bases and J by 3 bases, and 11 bases separated the two germline ends. The CDR3 runs to 13 residues. The CDR3: CASSGSSGYEQYF. The CDR3 region has the DNA TGTGCCAGCAGCGGGTCATCGGGCTACGAGCAGTACTTC.

This clonotype was recorded many times. The chain has TRBV9 and TRBJ1-4, with D maybe TRBD1 (5 bases). Germline-derived CDR1 and CDR2 are SGDLS and YYNGEE. The CDR3 length is 15 residues. V dropped 0 bases and J dropped 8 bases, with 14 bases sitting between them. CDR3 DNA sequence: TGTGCCAGCAGCGTAGAAGGGAGGGGATACGAAAAACTGTTTTTT. Protein: CASSVEGRGYEKLFF.

This clonotype appeared many times. The chain joins TRBV5-1 to TRBJ2-7; 8 nucleotides align to TRBD2. The CDR3 totals 15 residues. Losses at the gene ends were 0 bases for V and 2 bases for J; bases not matched to a gene: 4. Germline V lookup: CDR1 SGHRS, CDR2 YFSETQ. This CDR3 is CASSLATSGTYEQYF. The CDR3 nucleotides are TGCGCCAGCAGCTTGGCTACTAGCGGCACCTACGAGCAGTACTTC.

The table lists this clonotype with a few counts. V is TRBV6-2 or TRBV6-3 and J is TRBJ2-2; D possibly uses TRBD1 or TRBD2 (6 bases each). This CDR3 spans 15 amino acids. Trimming pared 3 bases from V and 13 bases from J, leaving 21 bases between. Per germline, CDR1 MNHEY and CDR2 SVGEGT. As DNA, the CDR3 is TGTGCCAGCAGTTATGGGGGGCGACGAGTGGATACGCTGTTTTTT. It encodes CASSYGGRRVDTLFF.

This clonotype has more than one count but fewer than ten. The V and J genes are TRBV20-1 and TRBJ2-3; tentative D call: TRBD2 (5 bases). Trimming stripped 3 bases from V and 10 bases from J, with 14 bases between. The CDR3 has 12 residues. Germline assignment: CDR1 DFQATT and CDR2 SNEGSKA (reference sequence). The CDR3, as DNA: TGCAGTGCTAGGGACTCCCTAACCCCGCAGTATTTT. This codes for CSARDSLTPQYF.

This chain uses TRBV29-1 with TRBJ2-5; the D is unclear. This CDR3 has 13 amino acids. The V end lost 3 bases, the J end lost 7 bases, and 15 bases lay between the germline ends. Germline V gives CDR1 SQVTM, CDR2 ANQGSEA. The CDR3 nucleotides read TGCAGCGTTGATCCGGCCACACAAAGGACCCAGTACTTC. Amino acid sequence: CSVDPATQRTQYF.

The chain uses TRBV25-1 and TRBJ1-1; 7 bases are shared with TRBD1. Germline assignment: CDR1 MGHDK and CDR2 SYGVNS. V lost 4 bases, J lost 6 bases, and 8 bases stayed unmatched. This CDR3 is built from 14 residues. Here the CDR3 DNA reads TGTGCCAGCAGTGGGACAGGATTGGTTGCTGAAGCTTTCTTT. Residues: CASSGTGLVAEAFF.

V gene TRBV20-1 combines with J gene TRBJ2-2, with D uncertain. CDR3 length: 14 residues. With 4 bases removed from V and 4 bases from J, the gap between germline ends came to 13 bases. The V gene's germline CDR1 is DFQATT and CDR2 SNEGSKA (reference sequence). The CDR3, as DNA: TGCAGTGCTACCGTGGACGAACTCACCGGGGAGCTGTTTTTT. It is translated as CSATVDELTGELFF.

This clonotype has at least ten counts. The chain has TRBV29-1 and TRBJ2-1; TRBD1 might be the D (5 bases). Trimming pared 6 bases from V and 4 bases from J, leaving 13 bases between. This CDR3 is built from 13 residues. Germline assignment: CDR1 SQVTM and CDR2 ANQGSEA. CDR3 DNA sequence: TGCAGCGTCCACCCAGGGCCTTACAATGAGCAGTTCTTC. Translated: CSVHPGPYNEQFF.

The chain carries TRBV6-1 and TRBJ2-1; 9 bases align to TRBD2. Germline V gives CDR1 MNHNS, CDR2 SASEGT. CDR3 size: 15 residues. The trim removed 6 bases at V and 6 bases at J, leaving 9 bases unmatched. CDR3 sequence: CASRETSGGPNEQFF. The CDR3 nucleotides read TGTGCCAGCAGGGAGACTAGCGGAGGTCCCAATGAGCAGTTCTTC.

The table lists this clonotype with many counts. J is TRBJ2-3 and V is TRBV25-1; D is perhaps TRBD1 or TRBD2 (5 bases each). The CDR3 contains 15 residues. V was clipped by 2 bases and J by 2 bases, with 11 bases between them. CDR1 is MGHDK and CDR2 is SYGVNS in the germline V gene. The DNA of the CDR3 is TGTGCCAGCAGTGAAGGTGGGACCAACACAGATACGCAGTATTTT. Translating it yields CASSEGGTNTDTQYF.

The chain carries TRBV21-1 and TRBJ2-1; TRBD1 reflects the table's D call only, with no check against the DNA. TRBV21-1 represents a pseudogene. The CDR3 sequence is 16 residues long. The CDR3 is CASSKVRGSVLNEQFF. CDR3 nucleotide sequence: TGTGCCAGCAGCAAAGTTCGGGGGTCAGTTTTGAATGAGCAGTTCTTC.

Only a few counts were recorded for this clonotype. The chain is built from TRBV27 and TRBJ1-1; no firm D call. This CDR3 is built from 13 residues. Germline V gene sequence: CDR1 MNHEY, CDR2 SMNVEV (reference sequence). V was pared by 5 bases and J by 6 bases, with 13 bases between. The CDR3 DNA follows: TGTGCCAGCAGTGTACTCAAAGGCGCTGAAGCTTTCTTT. This sequence encodes CASSVLKGAEAFF.

In its sample, this clonotype was seen a few times. The V and J genes are TRBV11-2 and TRBJ2-2; 8 bases fit TRBD2. Losses at the gene ends were 1 base for V and 0 bases for J; bases not matched to a gene: 4. The length of the CDR3 is 17 residues. Germline V gives CDR1 SGHAT, CDR2 FQNNGV. CDR3 nucleotide sequence: TGTGCCAGCAGCTTAGGGACGGGAGGGCCGAACACCGGGGAGCTGTTTTTT. Amino acids: CASSLGTGGPNTGELFF.

This clonotype has ten or more counts. V is TRBV27 and J is TRBJ2-7; no clear D. V lost 3 bases and J lost 2, with 11 bases in between. Germline V gene sequence: CDR1 MNHEY, CDR2 SMNVEV (reference sequence). The length of the CDR3 is 14 residues. Here the CDR3 DNA reads TGTGCCAGCAGTTTCTGGCTTTTTCCCTACGAGCAGTACTTC. This sequence encodes CASSFWLFPYEQYF.